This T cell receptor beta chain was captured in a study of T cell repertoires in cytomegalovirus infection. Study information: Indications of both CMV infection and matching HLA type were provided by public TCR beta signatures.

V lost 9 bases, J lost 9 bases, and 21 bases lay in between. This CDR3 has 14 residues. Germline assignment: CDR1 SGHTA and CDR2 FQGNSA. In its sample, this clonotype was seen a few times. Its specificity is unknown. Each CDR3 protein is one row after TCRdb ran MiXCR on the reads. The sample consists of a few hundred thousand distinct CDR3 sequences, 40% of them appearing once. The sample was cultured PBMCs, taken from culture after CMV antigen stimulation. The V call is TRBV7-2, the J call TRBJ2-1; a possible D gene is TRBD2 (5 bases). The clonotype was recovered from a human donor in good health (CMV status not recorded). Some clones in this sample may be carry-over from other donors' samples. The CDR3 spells CASQSLIGGGEQFF. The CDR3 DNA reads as TGTGCCAGTCAGAGCCTAATAGGTGGAGGTGAGCAGTTCTTC.